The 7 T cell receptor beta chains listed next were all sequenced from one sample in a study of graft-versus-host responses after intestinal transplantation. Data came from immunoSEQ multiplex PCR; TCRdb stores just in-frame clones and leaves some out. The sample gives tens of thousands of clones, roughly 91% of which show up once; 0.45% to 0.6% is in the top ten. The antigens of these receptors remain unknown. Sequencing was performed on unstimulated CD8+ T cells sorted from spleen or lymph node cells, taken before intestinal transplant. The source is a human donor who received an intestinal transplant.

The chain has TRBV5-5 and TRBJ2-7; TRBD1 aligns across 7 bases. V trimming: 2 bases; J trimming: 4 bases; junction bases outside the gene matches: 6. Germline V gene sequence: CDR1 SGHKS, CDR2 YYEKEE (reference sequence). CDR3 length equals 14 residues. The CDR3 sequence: CASSFDRATYEQYF. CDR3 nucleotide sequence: TGTGCCAGCAGCTTTGACAGGGCAACGTACGAGCAGTACTTC.

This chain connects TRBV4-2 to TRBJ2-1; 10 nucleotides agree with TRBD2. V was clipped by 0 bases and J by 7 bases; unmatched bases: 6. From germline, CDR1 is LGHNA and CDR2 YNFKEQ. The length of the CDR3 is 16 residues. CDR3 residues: CASSQDQSGRGNEQFF. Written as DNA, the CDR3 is TGTGCCAGCAGCCAAGATCAGAGCGGGAGGGGTAATGAGCAGTTCTTC.

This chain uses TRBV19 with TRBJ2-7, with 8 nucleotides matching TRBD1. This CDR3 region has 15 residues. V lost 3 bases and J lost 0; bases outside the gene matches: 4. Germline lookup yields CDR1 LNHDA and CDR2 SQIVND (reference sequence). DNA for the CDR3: TGTGCCAGTAGTATCGGACAGGGCCTCTCCTACGAGCAGTACTTC. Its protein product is CASSIGQGLSYEQYF.

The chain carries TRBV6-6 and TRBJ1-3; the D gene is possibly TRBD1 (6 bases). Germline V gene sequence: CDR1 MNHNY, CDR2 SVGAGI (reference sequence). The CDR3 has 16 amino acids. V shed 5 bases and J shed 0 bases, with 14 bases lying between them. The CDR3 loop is CASSAGGGSSGNTIYF. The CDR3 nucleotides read TGTGCCAGCAGTGCGGGAGGGGGGAGCTCTGGAAACACCATATATTTT.

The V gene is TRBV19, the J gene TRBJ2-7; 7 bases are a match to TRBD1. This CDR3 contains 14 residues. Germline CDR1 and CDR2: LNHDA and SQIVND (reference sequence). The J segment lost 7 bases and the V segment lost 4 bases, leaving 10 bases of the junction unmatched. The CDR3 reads CASSTGGEVREQYF. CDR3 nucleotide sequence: TGTGCCAGTAGTACAGGGGGAGAGGTAAGGGAGCAGTACTTC.

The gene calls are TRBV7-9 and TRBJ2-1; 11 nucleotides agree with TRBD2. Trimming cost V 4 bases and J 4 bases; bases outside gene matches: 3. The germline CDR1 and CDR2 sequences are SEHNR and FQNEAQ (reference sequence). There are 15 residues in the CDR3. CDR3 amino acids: CASSSTSGIYNEQFF. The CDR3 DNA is TGTGCCAGCAGCTCGACTAGCGGGATTTACAATGAGCAGTTCTTC.

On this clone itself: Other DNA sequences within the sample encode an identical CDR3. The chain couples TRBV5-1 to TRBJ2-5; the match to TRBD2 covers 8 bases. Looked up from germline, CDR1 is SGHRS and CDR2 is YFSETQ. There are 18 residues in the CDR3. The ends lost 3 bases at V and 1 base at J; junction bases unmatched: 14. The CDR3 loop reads CASSWAVAGPLPQETQYF. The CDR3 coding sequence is TGCGCCAGCAGCTGGGCGGTAGCGGGGCCGCTACCCCAAGAGACCCAGTACTTC.